The source of this TCR beta chain is a study of blood T cell repertoires in COVID-19. Study-wide context: Acute and convalescent COVID-19 specimens originated in the United States, Italy and Spain. PBMCs, B-cell-depleted T cells, or T cells were the source of the cDNA or gDNA that made up the material.

This clone was picked up a small number of times. In the original workflow: Estimation of nucleated cell counts relied on the amplification of reference gene primers. Libraries were prepared by immunoSEQ multiplex PCR; TCRdb keeps only in-frame clonotypes and omits some of them. Clone size and V and J calls were adopted from that table, with D and trimming inferred from the DNA. The profile shows 95,000 to 100,000 clones, about 85% of them singletons. The CDR3 totals 20 residues. The V gene end was trimmed by 0 bases and the J gene end by 0 bases; junction bases not matched to a gene: 16. The J gene is TRBJ2-5, the V gene TRBV6-7; 7 bases fit TRBD2. TRBV6-7 is noted as an ORF with a role that remains uncertain. The sample consisted of peripheral blood. This receptor was taken from a woman in her seventies with active or convalescent COVID-19. The CDR3 here is CASSYSIGEPASGDQETQYF. As DNA, the CDR3 is TGTGCCAGCAGTTACTCGATCGGGGAGCCGGCTAGCGGAGACCAAGAGACCCAGTACTTC.